This entry lists 16 T cell receptor beta chains sequenced from one sample in a study of T cell changes during pregnancy in multiple sclerosis. Profiled with immunoSEQ multiplex PCR; TCRdb holds only in-frame clones, not every one. In the table there are about 39,000 clones, 88% of which are singletons. Sequencing was performed on CD8+ T cells from peripheral blood mononuclear cells, taken in the first trimester of pregnancy. The receptors were sampled from a female donor with multiple sclerosis, enrolled in a pregnancy study.

This clone appeared a single time. The chain is built from TRBV9 and TRBJ2-7, with 8 nucleotides matching TRBD1. The trim removed 4 bases at V and 7 bases at J, leaving 10 bases unmatched. The CDR3 is 14 amino acids. Germline CDR1 reads SGDLS; CDR2 reads YYNGEE. The CDR3 loop is CASSSQPGQEEQYF. CDR3 coding DNA: TGTGCCAGCAGCTCACAACCGGGACAGGAAGAGCAGTACTTC.

The V call is TRBV5-4, the J call TRBJ1-3; D is perhaps TRBD1 (6 bases). Per the germline V gene, CDR1 is SGHNT and CDR2 is YYREEE (reference sequence). The CDR3 has 15 amino acids. The ends were cut back, 7 bases at V and 0 bases at J, with 14 bases in the middle. CDR3 DNA: TGTGCCAGCCAAGGGGGACCGAGCTCTGGAAACACCATATATTTT. Residues: CASQGGPSSGNTIYF.

The CDR3, as DNA: TGTGCCACCAGCTTGGGCCCGAGCAATCAGCCCCAGCATTTT. This gives the protein CATSLGPSNQPQHF. The V call is TRBV15, the J call TRBJ1-5; D is unclear. From germline, CDR1 is LNHNV and CDR2 YYDKDF (reference sequence). The germline V and J ends were trimmed by 5 bases and 1 base, with 9 bases remaining between them. CDR3 size: 14 residues. The full variable domain, rest sourced from reference TRBV15 and TRBJ1-5, is DAMVIQNPRYQVTQFGKPVTLSCSQTLNHNVMYWYQQKSSQAPKLLFHYYDKDFNNEADTPDNFQSRRPNTSFCFLDIRSPGLGDTAMYLCATSLGPSNQPQHFGDGTRLSIL.

This clone was observed once. The genes are TRBV5-6 and TRBJ2-7, with 11 nucleotides matching TRBD2. The CDR3 covers 15 residues. The germline gives CDR1 SGHDT, CDR2 YYEEEE. Trimming removed 0 bases from V and 2 bases from J; junction bases left unmatched: 1. The chain's CDR3 is CASSLETSGAYEQYF. The CDR3 region has the DNA TGTGCCAGCAGCTTGGAGACTAGCGGGGCCTACGAGCAGTACTTC. Full variable domain (missing parts from reference TRBV5-6 and TRBJ2-7): DAGVTQSPTHLIKTRGQQVTLRCSPKSGHDTVSWYQQALGQGPQFIFQYYEEEERQRGNFPDRFSGHQFPNYSSELNVNALLLGDSALYLCASSLETSGAYEQYFGPGTRLTVT.

The V and J genes are TRBV5-4 and TRBJ1-1; D gene ambiguous. The CDR3 extends over 14 amino acids. Looked up from germline, CDR1 is SGHNT and CDR2 is YYREEE (reference sequence). V lost 6 bases and J lost 1, with 13 bases in between. For the CDR3, the DNA is TGTGCCAGCACAGGAGGACGGGCGAACACTGAAGCTTTCTTT. Translating gives CASTGGRANTEAFF. The variable domain in full, with the rest retrieved from reference TRBV5-4 and TRBJ1-1, is ETGVTQSPTHLIKTRGQQVTLRCSSQSGHNTVSWYQQALGQGPQFIFQYYREEENGRGNFPPRFSGLQFPNYSSELNVNALELDDSALYLCASTGGRANTEAFFGQGTRLTVV.

The chain carries TRBV19 and TRBJ1-1; D is uncertain. The V gene lost 0 bases and the J gene lost 1 base, with 6 bases spanning the gap. The CDR3 runs to 14 residues. Germline V gene data show CDR1 as LNHDA and CDR2 as SQIVND (reference sequence). The CDR3 loop is CASSIDGWNTEAFF. The CDR3 region has the DNA TGTGCCAGTAGTATAGATGGCTGGAACACTGAAGCTTTCTTT.

The chain combines TRBV23-1 with TRBJ2-7; weak D call: TRBD1 (5 bases). TRBV23-1 qualifies as an ORF whose function is uncertain. V lost 8 bases and J lost 9, with 20 bases in between. The CDR3 spans 13 residues. The DNA for the CDR3 is TGCGCCAGCCATCTCCCCACAGGACCCGGGCAGTACTTC. Residues: CASHLPTGPGQYF.

This rearrangement joins TRBV19 to TRBJ2-3; D is perhaps TRBD1 (6 bases). The germline V and J ends were trimmed by 10 bases and 3 bases, with 20 bases remaining between them. This CDR3 region has 15 residues. The germline gives CDR1 LNHDA, CDR2 SQIVND (reference sequence). As DNA, the CDR3 is TGTGCCACCCAGTGGGGGCGAAGAGGGACAGATACGCAGTATTTT. Translated, it gives CATQWGRRGTDTQYF.

The chain links TRBV9 to TRBJ2-5, with 9 nucleotides matching TRBD1. The germline CDR1 and CDR2 sequences are SGDLS and YYNGEE. V trimming: 2 bases; J trimming: 0 bases; junction bases outside the gene matches: 8. This CDR3 comprises 17 residues. The CDR3 DNA is TGTGCCAGCAGCGTGCTAGGGGGACAGGGAGACCAAGAGACCCAGTACTTC. Residues: CASSVLGGQGDQETQYF.

The chain links TRBV27 to TRBJ2-7, with TRBD1 as a possible D gene (8 bases). Trimming pared 5 bases from V and 3 bases from J, leaving 17 bases between. Germline CDR1 reads MNHEY; CDR2 reads SMNVEV (reference sequence). The CDR3 runs to 15 residues. CDR3 nucleotide sequence: TGTGCCAGCAGTCCCCAGACAGGGGACTACTACGAGCAGTACTTC. This sequence encodes CASSPQTGDYYEQYF.

This chain connects TRBV27 to TRBJ2-7, with 7 bases matching TRBD1. This CDR3 has 14 residues. V was pared by 9 bases and J by 0 bases, with 8 bases of the junction left unmatched. Germline CDR1 and CDR2: MNHEY and SMNVEV (reference sequence). CDR3 in amino acids: CASSPGQPSYEQYF. DNA of the CDR3: TGTGCCAGTTCCCCGGGACAGCCCTCCTACGAGCAGTACTTC.

This chain connects TRBV5-1 to TRBJ1-2; D is unclear. Germline V gene sequence: CDR1 SGHRS, CDR2 YFSETQ. There are 15 residues in the CDR3. With 0 bases removed from V and 5 bases from J, the gap between germline ends came to 14 bases. The DNA for the CDR3 is TGCGCCAGCAGCTTGGAAGCAGCCAACGGGTATGGCTACACCTTC. Protein sequence: CASSLEAANGYGYTF.

This sequence joins TRBV7-2 and TRBJ2-7; the D is unclear. This CDR3 has 12 residues. The V end lost 4 bases, the J end lost 4 bases, and 8 bases lay between the germline ends. Germline lookup yields CDR1 SGHTA and CDR2 FQGNSA. CDR3 region: CASSSRRYEQYF. In nucleotides, the CDR3 is TGTGCCAGCAGCTCCAGGCGATACGAGCAGTACTTC. Full variable domain (missing parts from reference TRBV7-2 and TRBJ2-7): GAGVSQSPSNKVTEKGKDVELRCDPISGHTALYWYRQSLGQGLEFLIYFQGNSAPDKSGLPSDRFSAERTGGSVSTLTIQRTQQEDSAVYLCASSSRRYEQYFGPGTRLTVT.

The chain is built from TRBV9 and TRBJ1-1; D is unclear. CDR1 and CDR2 from the germline V gene are SGDLS and YYNGEE. There are 15 residues in the CDR3. V lost 2 bases and J lost 0, with 11 bases in between. The CDR3 region is CASSVVNGLNTEAFF. CDR3 bases: TGTGCCAGCAGCGTGGTGAACGGGTTGAACACTGAAGCTTTCTTT.

The chain joins TRBV6-5 to TRBJ2-7, with 7 bases aligning to TRBD2. From germline, CDR1 is MNHEY and CDR2 SVGAGI. This CDR3 is 14 amino acids long. V shed 2 bases, J shed 4 bases, and the junction held 5 bases outside the gene matches. The CDR3 loop reads CASSYRGVDYEQYF. The CDR3 DNA is TGTGCCAGCAGTTACCGGGGGGTGGATTACGAGCAGTACTTC.

The rearrangement uses TRBV19 and TRBJ2-2; 7 bases map to TRBD1. Germline V gene lookup returns CDR1 LNHDA and CDR2 SQIVND (reference sequence). Trimming at V came to 6 bases and at J to 5 bases, leaving 3 bases not matched to a gene. The CDR3 covers 13 residues. CDR3 region: CASRGGGTGELFF. CDR3 nucleotides: TGTGCCAGTAGAGGGGGCGGGACCGGGGAGCTGTTTTTT.